This T cell receptor (beta chain) came from a study of shared clonotypes between healthy human individuals (dated by TCRdb to the early 2020s). Background for the entire study: The cohort included a few men and a couple of women between 18 and 49 years of age. For each donor, CD4 naive and CD4 memory were each run on three plates, CD8 naive on two plates, and CD8 memory on one plate. To estimate repertoire size and how much clonotype sharing occurs between individuals, the study deeply sequenced the blood TCR repertoires of about 5 healthy adults. To increase sequencing depth and limit assay-specific biases, TCR repertoire library preparation and sequencing were carried out by different laboratories using diverse techniques. Leukapheresis yielded between about 0.9 and 8.9 billion PBMCs per donor.

The donors were healthy, HIV-negative adults with no recently reported acute infections or vaccinations. Every donor was a Caucasian adult living in Nashville, Tennessee, USA. CD8 memory samples were composed of magnetically selected CD45RO+ cells combined with CCR7-negative CD45RA+ effector memory (TemRA) cells. Blood was collected by leukapheresis, and PBMCs were isolated by Ficoll-Histopaque density gradient centrifugation and then cryopreserved in liquid nitrogen vapor phase. Analytical flow cytometry was used to check the purity and quantity of every magnetically sorted T cell population. Each sorted fraction had its genomic DNA isolated and then quantified by UV absorbance on a Nanodrop 2000c. The cysteine opens and the phenylalanine closes a CDR3 of 13 amino acids. Only the CDR3 DNA stays, 39 bases, in frame from base 1. A distance of 11 bases separates the germline ends of V and J, which lose 4 bases and 4 bases respectively. CDR1 MGHRA and CDR2 YSYEKL were looked up in the germline V gene.

On this clone itself: Its antigen remains undetermined. The record has no base qualities; no much larger clone is one base away.

Summary of the overall study and its limitations: Larger estimated clonotype richness was generally found for naive subsets than for memory subsets. Incomplete sequencing was indicated by rarefaction of sorted-subset datasets, despite the large sequencing depth. Clonotypes shared by all four sorted-subset donors showed higher generation probabilities than non-shared clonotypes. Sampling was limited to blood, and TCR repertoires in tissue likely differ from TCR repertoires in blood. Pairwise subsampling led to the expectation that sequencing depth would affect the degree of clonotype sharing among donors. Because the study included a small number of donors, the genetic and exposure-history diversity represented was limited. Around 5.4% of naive CD4, 3% to 3.5% of naive CD8, about 2.1% of memory CD4, and approximately 0.39% of memory CD8 clonotypes were shared across several donors.

Using the deep immunoSEQ assay, multiplex PCR amplified TCR CDR3 regions from genomic DNA. For each cell subset, the extracted genomic DNA was distributed evenly across all wells of several immunoSEQ 96-well plates, and each plate served as one replicate. For sorted subsets, 200 to 250 ng genomic DNA, equal to about 30,000 T cell genomes, was loaded into each replicate PCR. Purified libraries were measured with a Qubit 3.0 fluorometer, size-checked on a Bioanalyzer 2100, and measured again with the KAPA Library Quantification kit. A separate single-read 150-cycle Illumina NextSeq 550 flow cell was used to sequence each immunoSEQ 96-well plate. The authors' pipeline ran thus. The immunoSEQ output contained only junctional sequences without quality scores, so filtering could not match that applied to full-length reads. To assign V/J genes and CDR3, sequences were annotated using PyIR, a Python wrapper for IgBLAST v1.9, with IMGT germline references. Reads were removed for weak V/J assignments (E-value above 1e-6), missing CDR3, stop codons, out-of-frame junctions, or ambiguous translated residues. A V3J clonotype was defined by an identical inferred V gene, J gene, and CDR3 amino acid sequence. To compute the percentage overlap between repertoires, the number of shared unique clonotypes was divided by the size of the smaller repertoire. RTK rarefaction, the Chao1 estimator, and Recon v2.1 estimates of unobserved clonotypes were used to assess repertoire richness. OLGA was used to compute generation probabilities for all TCRbeta clonotypes that the gDNA method yielded from a handful of donors. Here the immuneACCESS table is served through TCRdb, limited to in-frame sequences with V and J called. Missing clones are a known gap in these copies; in checked studies unresolved V genes cover under half, and the rest lacks a known reason. That table is the source of V, J and clone size, and D and trimming were worked out from the DNA. The sample table lists approximately 710,000 clones, around 90% of them with a count of one. 34% of the sample is taken by the ten largest.

This clonotype was obtained from a man in his late teens or twenties in good health. Some clones in this sample may be carry-over from other donors' samples. Sequencing used memory CD8+ T cells from PBMCs. The cell subset or site label, read with the paper, signifies: CD45RO+ cells pooled with CCR7-negative TemRA cells. The chain uses TRBV4-1 and TRBJ2-7, with TRBD1 tentatively as D gene (5 bases match). The CDR3 in this case is CASSLDSPYEQYF. Here is the DNA: TGCGCCAGCAGCCTCGACAGTCCTTACGAGCAGTACTTC.